These 7 T cell receptor beta chains came from one sample sequenced in a study of blood T cell repertoires in COVID-19. Clones were sequenced by immunoSEQ multiplex PCR, and TCRdb holds only the in-frame ones, with some missing. The data contain under 45,000 clones, about 85% of them singletons. The sample comprised peripheral blood. These receptors all come from a man aged 50 or older with active COVID-19.

Here the CDR3 reads CASRLAGEQFF. CDR3 nucleotides: TGTGCCAGCAGACTAGCTGGTGAGCAGTTCTTC. V gene TRBV6-5 combines with J gene TRBJ2-1; D might be TRBD2 (6 bases). V lost 6 bases, J lost 9 bases, and 9 bases lay in between. Germline values: CDR1 MNHEY, CDR2 SVGAGI. The CDR3 is 11 amino acids.

The chain employs TRBV24-1 and TRBJ1-2, with 7 bases fitting TRBD1. The CDR3 is made up of 12 amino acids. J lost 13 bases, V lost 4 bases, and 8 bases had no gene match. Per germline, CDR1 KGHDR and CDR2 SFDVKD. CDR3: CATSETDRPVTF. CDR3 bases: TGTGCCACCAGTGAGACGGACAGGCCGGTCACCTTC.

The rearrangement links TRBV27 to TRBJ2-3, with D possibly TRBD2 on 6 matching bases. V was cut by 3 bases and J by 5 bases, with 9 bases left in between. The CDR3 is 13 residues long. Germline CDR1 is MNHEY and CDR2 is SMNVEV (reference sequence). The CDR3 DNA sequence: TGTGCCAGCAGTTTCCTGGGACTAGATACGCAGTATTTT. It translates to CASSFLGLDTQYF.

This chain joins TRBV29-1 and TRBJ2-5, with 11 bases fitting TRBD2. The V and J ends lost 2 bases and 2 bases, in that order; junction bases with no gene match: 4. The germline V gene has CDR1 SQVTM and CDR2 ANQGSEA. The CDR3 extends over 15 amino acids. CDR3 nucleotides: TGCAGCGTTGAACCTAGCGGGGGGAGACAAGAGACCCAGTACTTC. This codes for CSVEPSGGRQETQYF.

V usage is TRBV6-5 and J usage is TRBJ1-5; D may be TRBD1 (5 bases). The CDR3 loop spans 13 amino acids. Trimming shortened V by 7 bases and J by 3 bases, and 10 bases separated the two germline ends. Germline V CDR1 and CDR2: MNHEY, SVGAGI. As DNA, the CDR3 is TGTGCCAGCATGCAGGGTACCAATCAGCCCCAGCATTTT. This sequence encodes CASMQGTNQPQHF.

The V and J genes are TRBV18 and TRBJ1-4; a weak D match, TRBD1 (5 bases). Germline CDR1 reads KGHSH; CDR2 reads LQKENI. The CDR3 has 12 amino acids. The V end lost 10 bases, the J end lost 4 bases, and 10 bases lay between the germline ends. This chain's CDR3 is CATSGVNEKLFF. The DNA of the CDR3 is TGTGCCACATCGGGGGTTAATGAAAAACTGTTTTTT.

This chain links TRBV6-6 with TRBJ2-7; D is possibly TRBD1 (6 bases). Trimming took off 0 bases at V and 4 bases at J, with 13 bases between the two ends. This CDR3 has 15 residues. Germline lookup yields CDR1 MNHNY and CDR2 SVGAGI (reference sequence). CDR3: CASSYSMQGLYEQYF. The CDR3 DNA sequence: TGTGCCAGCAGTTACTCGATGCAGGGGTTGTACGAGCAGTACTTC.